This T cell receptor (beta chain) came from a study of shared clonotypes between healthy human individuals. A remark on this clone: The antigen is undetermined.

The repertoire was sequenced with immunoSEQ multiplex PCR; TCRdb's copy has only in-frame clones and lacks some. Of nearly 750,000 clones listed, about two thirds are singletons. The CDR3 totals 15 residues. Germline-derived CDR1 and CDR2 are MDHEN and SYDVKM. The ends lost 6 bases at V and 2 bases at J; junction bases unmatched: 4. Study-wide findings and caveats: Naive CD4 clonotypes were shared across a handful of donors at 4.5% to 6%.

This sequence joins TRBV28 and TRBJ2-1, with 10 bases matching TRBD2. Sequencing used memory CD4+ T cells sorted from blood. Subset of the sample: CD45RA-negative fraction. This clonotype was sampled from a woman in her 30s in good health. The CDR3 bases are TGTGCCAGCAGGAGGGGACTAGCGACCTACAATGAGCAGTTCTTC. This translates into CASRRGLATYNEQFF.